The present T cell receptor beta chain was sequenced within a study of shared T cell receptors in the human thymus. Data came from immunoSEQ multiplex PCR; TCRdb stores just in-frame clones and leaves some out. The sample lists some 660,000 clones, 70% to 90% occurring once. The V gene lost 3 bases and the J gene lost 0 bases, with 17 bases spanning the gap. CDR3 size: 17 residues. Germline loops: CDR1 SNHLY, CDR2 FYNNEI. These same records also appear under a second study, on human thymus T cells. As reported in that work: The donor group consisted of healthy Finnish infants who were having corrective surgery for congenital heart defects. From resections taken during corrective heart surgery, the thymus tissue was obtained. Usage of V and J genes appeared biased in thymic and blood repertoires. Related research has reported that thymic repertoires overlap highly among unrelated individuals.

The chain has TRBV2 and TRBJ2-5; a weak D match, TRBD2 (6 bases). The sequence derives from a boy younger than two with a congenital heart defect. The sequencing sample was made of thymocytes. CDR3 region: CASSDFGGGRHQETQYF. CDR3 nucleotides: TGTGCCAGCAGTGACTTTGGTGGTGGGAGGCACCAAGAGACCCAGTACTTC.